This T cell receptor beta chain was captured in a study of cytomegalovirus exposure and HLA in healthy donors. Healthy donors of bone marrow made up the group. CDR1 is LNHNV, CDR2 YYDKDF, per germline (reference sequence). CDR3 length: 15 amino acids. V was pared by 0 bases and J by 5 bases, with 13 bases between. PCR amplification relied on 60 Vbeta primers (plus 13 Jbeta primers). Clones were read by immunoSEQ multiplex PCR, and TCRdb kept only the in-frame ones, dropping some. The repertoire holds 95,000 to 150,000 clones, with around three quarters as singletons. This clone was found a few times. The chain joins TRBV15 to TRBJ1-1; tentatively, D is TRBD1 (5 bases). The source of this sequence is a woman in her 40s in good health and CMV-seropositive. The sample comprised PBMCs. The chain's CDR3 is CATSRDKGVGTEAFF. CDR3 coding DNA: TGTGCCACCAGCAGAGATAAAGGGGTTGGTACTGAAGCTTTCTTT.